This T cell receptor beta chain was captured by sequencing in a study of blood T cell repertoires in COVID-19. Sequencing used immunoSEQ multiplex PCR; TCRdb keeps in-frame clones, though not all of them. The table includes 230,000 or so clones, 80% to 90% detected once. Germline V lookup: CDR1 KGHSH, CDR2 LQKENI. Trimming shortened V by 3 bases and J by 2 bases, and 17 bases separated the two germline ends. The CDR3 has 17 amino acids. This sequence was found in a woman at least 80 years old with COVID-19, enrolled during active disease. The genes are TRBV18 and TRBJ1-3; D is unclear. The sample was peripheral blood. The CDR3 DNA reads TGTGCCAGCTCACCCTTGGCTAACAGTAACCCTGGAAACACCATATATTTT. Its translation is CASSPLANSNPGNTIYF.